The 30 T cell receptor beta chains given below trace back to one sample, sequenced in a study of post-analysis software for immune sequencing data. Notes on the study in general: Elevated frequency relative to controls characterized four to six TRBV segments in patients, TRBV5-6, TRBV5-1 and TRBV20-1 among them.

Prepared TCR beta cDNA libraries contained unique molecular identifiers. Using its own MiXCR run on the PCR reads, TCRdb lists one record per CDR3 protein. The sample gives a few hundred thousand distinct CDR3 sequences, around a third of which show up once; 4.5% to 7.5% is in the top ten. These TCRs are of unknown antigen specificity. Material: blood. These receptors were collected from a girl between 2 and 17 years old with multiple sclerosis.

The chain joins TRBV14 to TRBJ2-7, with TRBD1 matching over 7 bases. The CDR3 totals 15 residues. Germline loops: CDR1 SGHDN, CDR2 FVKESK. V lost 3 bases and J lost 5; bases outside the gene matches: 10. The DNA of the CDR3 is TGTGCCAGCAGCCAGGGACAGAGGATTAGCGACGAGCAGTACTTC. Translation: CASSQGQRISDEQYF.

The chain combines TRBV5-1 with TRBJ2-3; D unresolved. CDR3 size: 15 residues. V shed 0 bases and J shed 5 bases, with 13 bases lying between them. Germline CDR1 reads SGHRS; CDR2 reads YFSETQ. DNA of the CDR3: TGCGCCAGCAGCTTGGAGGTAGCTGTAAAAGATACGCAGTATTTT. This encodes CASSLEVAVKDTQYF.

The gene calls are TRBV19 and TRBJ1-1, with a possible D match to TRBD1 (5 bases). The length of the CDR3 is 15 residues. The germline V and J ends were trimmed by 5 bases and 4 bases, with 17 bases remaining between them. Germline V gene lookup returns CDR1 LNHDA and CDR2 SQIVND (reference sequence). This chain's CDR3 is CASSHEGAASTEAFF. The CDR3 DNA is TGTGCCAGTAGTCACGAAGGGGCAGCCTCCACTGAAGCTTTCTTT.

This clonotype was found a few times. The CDR3 nucleotides read TGCGCCAGCAGCCGAGAGACAGGGGCTTATTTAGATACGCAGTATTTT. Amino acid sequence: CASSRETGAYLDTQYF. This sequence joins TRBV4-1 and TRBJ2-3; TRBD1 matches at 8 bases. The CDR3 extends over 16 amino acids. V was pared by 4 bases and J by 5 bases, with 11 bases of the junction left unmatched. Germline V gene lookup returns CDR1 MGHRA and CDR2 YSYEKL.

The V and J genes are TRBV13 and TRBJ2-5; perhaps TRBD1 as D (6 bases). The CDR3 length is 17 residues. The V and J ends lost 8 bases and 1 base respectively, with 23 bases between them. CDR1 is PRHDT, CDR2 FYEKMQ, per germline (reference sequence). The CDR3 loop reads CASGGSSRDTPQETQYF. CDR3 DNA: TGTGCCAGCGGCGGATCCTCCCGGGACACCCCCCAAGAGACCCAGTACTTC.

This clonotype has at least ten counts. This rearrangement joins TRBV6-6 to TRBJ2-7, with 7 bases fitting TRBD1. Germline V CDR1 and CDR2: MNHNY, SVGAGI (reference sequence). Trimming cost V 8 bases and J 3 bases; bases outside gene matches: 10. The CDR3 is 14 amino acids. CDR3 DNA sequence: TGTGCCAGCGTATGGGACAGTACCAACTACGAGCAGTACTTC. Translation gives CASVWDSTNYEQYF.

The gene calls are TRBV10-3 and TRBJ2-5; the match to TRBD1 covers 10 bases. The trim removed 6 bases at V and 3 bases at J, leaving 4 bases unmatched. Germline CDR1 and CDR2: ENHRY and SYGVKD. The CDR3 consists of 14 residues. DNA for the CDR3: TGTGCCATCAGGCCGGGACAGGGGAAAGAGACCCAGTACTTC. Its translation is CAIRPGQGKETQYF.

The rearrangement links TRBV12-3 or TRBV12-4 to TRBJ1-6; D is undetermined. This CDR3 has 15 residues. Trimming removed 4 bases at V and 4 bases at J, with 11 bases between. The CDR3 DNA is TGTGCCAGCAGTTCAGGACGGATGTATAATTCACCCCTCCACTTT. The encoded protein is CASSSGRMYNSPLHF.

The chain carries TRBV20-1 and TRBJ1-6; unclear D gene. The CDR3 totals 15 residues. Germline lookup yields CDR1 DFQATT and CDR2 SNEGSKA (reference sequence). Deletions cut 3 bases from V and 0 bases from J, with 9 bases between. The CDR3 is CSARGGSSYNSPLHF. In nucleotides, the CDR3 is TGCAGTGCTAGGGGAGGGAGCTCCTATAATTCACCCCTCCACTTT.

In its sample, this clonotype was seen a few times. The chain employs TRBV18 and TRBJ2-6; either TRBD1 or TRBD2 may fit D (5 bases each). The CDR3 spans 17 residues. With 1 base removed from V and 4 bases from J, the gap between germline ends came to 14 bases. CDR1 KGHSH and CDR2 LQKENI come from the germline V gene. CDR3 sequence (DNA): TGTGCCAGCTCACCACTAGCAGGGAGTAAAGGGGCCAACGTCCTGACTTTC. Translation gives CASSPLAGSKGANVLTF.

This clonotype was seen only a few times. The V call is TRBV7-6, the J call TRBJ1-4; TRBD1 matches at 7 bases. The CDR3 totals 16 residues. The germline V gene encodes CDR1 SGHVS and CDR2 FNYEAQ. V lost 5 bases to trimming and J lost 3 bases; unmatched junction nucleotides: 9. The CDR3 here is CASSLGGGTANEKLFF. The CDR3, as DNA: TGTGCCAGCAGCCTAGGAGGGGGGACAGCTAATGAAAAACTGTTTTTT.

The CDR3 DNA reads as TGTGCCAGCACCTTGGACACCTCTGGTGGCTACACCTTC. It yields the protein CASTLDTSGGYTF. V gene TRBV12-3 or TRBV12-4 combines with J gene TRBJ1-2; a weak D match, TRBD1 (5 bases). This CDR3 is 13 amino acids long. Trimming shortened V by 7 bases and J by 7 bases, and 16 bases separated the two germline ends.

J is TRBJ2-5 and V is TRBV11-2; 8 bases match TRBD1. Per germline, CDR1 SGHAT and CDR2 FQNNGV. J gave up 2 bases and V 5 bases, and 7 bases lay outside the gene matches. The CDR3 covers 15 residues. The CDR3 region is CASSRQGAFQETQYF. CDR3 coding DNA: TGTGCCAGCAGCCGGCAGGGGGCCTTTCAAGAGACCCAGTACTTC. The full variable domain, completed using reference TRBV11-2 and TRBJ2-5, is EAGVAQSPRYKIIEKRQSVAFWCNPISGHATLYWYQQILGQGPKLLIQFQNNGVVDDSQLPKDRFSAERLKGVDSTLKIQPAKLEDSAVYLCASSRQGAFQETQYFGPGTRLLVL.

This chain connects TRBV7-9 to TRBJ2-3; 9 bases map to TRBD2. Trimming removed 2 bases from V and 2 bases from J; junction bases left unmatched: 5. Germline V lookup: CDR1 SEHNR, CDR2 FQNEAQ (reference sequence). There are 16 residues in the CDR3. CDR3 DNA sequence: TGTGCCAGCAGCTTACGGCTAGCGGGGTTCACAGATACGCAGTATTTT. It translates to CASSLRLAGFTDTQYF.

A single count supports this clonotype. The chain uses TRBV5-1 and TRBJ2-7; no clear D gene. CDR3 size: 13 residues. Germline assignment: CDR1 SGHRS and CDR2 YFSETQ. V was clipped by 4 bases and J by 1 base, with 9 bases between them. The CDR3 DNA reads TGCGCCAGCAGCCCCGACATATCCTACGAGCAGTACTTC. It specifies CASSPDISYEQYF.

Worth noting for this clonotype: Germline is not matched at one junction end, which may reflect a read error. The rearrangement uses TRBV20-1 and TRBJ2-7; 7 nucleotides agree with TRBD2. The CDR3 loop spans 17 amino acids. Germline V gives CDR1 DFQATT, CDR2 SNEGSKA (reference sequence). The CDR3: CSATGLPSPISSYERYF. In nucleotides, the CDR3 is TGCAGTGCCACGGGACTACCTAGCCCTATAAGCTCCTACGAGCGGTACTTC.

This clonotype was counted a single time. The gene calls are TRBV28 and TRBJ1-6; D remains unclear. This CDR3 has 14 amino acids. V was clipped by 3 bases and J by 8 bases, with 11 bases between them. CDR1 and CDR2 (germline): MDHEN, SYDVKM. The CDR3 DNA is TGTGCCAGCAGTTTGAGAGGGTATGATTCACCCCTCCACTTT. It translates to CASSLRGYDSPLHF.

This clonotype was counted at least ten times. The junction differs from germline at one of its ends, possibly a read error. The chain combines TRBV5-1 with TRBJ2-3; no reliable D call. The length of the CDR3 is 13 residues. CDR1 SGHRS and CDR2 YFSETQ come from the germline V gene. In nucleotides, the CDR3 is TGTGCCAGCTCACCAGACAGCACAGATACGCAGTATTTT. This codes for CASSPDSTDTQYF.

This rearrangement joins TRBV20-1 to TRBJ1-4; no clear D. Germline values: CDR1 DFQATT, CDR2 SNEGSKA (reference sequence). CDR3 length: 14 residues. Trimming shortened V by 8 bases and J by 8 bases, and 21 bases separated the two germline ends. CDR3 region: CSTGLPAAGEKLFF. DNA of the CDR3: TGCAGTACCGGACTGCCAGCCGCGGGGGAAAAACTGTTTTTT.

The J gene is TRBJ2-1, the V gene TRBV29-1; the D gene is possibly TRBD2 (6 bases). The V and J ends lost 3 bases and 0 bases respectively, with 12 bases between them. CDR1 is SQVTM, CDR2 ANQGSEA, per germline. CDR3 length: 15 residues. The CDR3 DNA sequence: TGCAGCGTTGAGTTGGAGCGGGCCTCCTACAATGAGCAGTTCTTC. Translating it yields CSVELERASYNEQFF.

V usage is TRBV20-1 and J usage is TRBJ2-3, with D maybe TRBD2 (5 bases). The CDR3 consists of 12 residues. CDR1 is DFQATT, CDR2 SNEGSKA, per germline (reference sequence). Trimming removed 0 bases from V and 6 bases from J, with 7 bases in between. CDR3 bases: TGCAGTGCTAGAGATAGGAGGGATACGCAGTATTTT. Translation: CSARDRRDTQYF.

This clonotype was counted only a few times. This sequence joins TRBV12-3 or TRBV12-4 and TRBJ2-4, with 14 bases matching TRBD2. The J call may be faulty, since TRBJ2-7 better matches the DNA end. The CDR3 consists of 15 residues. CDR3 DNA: TGTGCCAGCAGTCTCGGGACTAGCGGGGGCTACGAGCAGTACTTC. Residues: CASSLGTSGGYEQYF.

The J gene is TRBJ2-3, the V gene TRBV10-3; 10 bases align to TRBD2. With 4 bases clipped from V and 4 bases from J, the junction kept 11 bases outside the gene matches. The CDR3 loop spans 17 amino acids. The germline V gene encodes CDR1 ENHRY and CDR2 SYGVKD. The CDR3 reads CAISAHLAGASPDTQYF. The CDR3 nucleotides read TGTGCCATCAGTGCCCATCTAGCGGGGGCCTCCCCAGATACGCAGTATTTT.

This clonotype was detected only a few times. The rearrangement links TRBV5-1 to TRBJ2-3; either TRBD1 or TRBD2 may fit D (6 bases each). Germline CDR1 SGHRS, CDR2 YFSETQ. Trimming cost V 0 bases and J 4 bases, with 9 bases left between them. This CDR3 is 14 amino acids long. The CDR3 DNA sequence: TGCGCCAGCAGCTTGGAGGGGGGACCAGATACGCAGTATTTT. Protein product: CASSLEGGPDTQYF.

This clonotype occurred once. The CDR3 sequence is CASSPVDFLNQPQHF. CDR3 DNA: TGTGCCAGCAGTCCTGTGGATTTCCTTAATCAGCCCCAGCATTTT. The J gene is TRBJ1-5, the V gene TRBV6-2 or TRBV6-3; D call uncertain. V was cut by 5 bases and J by 4 bases, with 15 bases left in between. CDR1 and CDR2 (germline): MNHEY, SVGEGT. This CDR3 is built from 15 residues.

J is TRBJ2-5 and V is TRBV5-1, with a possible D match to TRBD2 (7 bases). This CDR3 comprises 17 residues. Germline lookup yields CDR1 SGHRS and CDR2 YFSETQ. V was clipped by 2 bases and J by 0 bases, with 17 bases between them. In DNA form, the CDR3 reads TGCGCCAGCAGCTTCTCGGGGGGCAGGCGGTACCAAGAGACCCAGTACTTC. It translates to CASSFSGGRRYQETQYF.

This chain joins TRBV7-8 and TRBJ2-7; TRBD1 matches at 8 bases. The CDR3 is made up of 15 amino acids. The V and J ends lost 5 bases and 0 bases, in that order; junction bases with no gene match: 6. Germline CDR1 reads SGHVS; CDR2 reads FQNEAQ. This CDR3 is CASSIDRGHSYEQYF. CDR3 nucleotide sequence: TGTGCCAGCAGCATTGACAGGGGCCACTCCTACGAGCAGTACTTC.

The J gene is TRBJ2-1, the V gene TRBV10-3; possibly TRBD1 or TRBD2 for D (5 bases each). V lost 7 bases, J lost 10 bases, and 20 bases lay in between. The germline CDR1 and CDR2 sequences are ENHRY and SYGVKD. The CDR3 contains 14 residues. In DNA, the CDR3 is TGTGCCATCACCACCAGGGACGGAGATGGGGAGCAGTTCTTC. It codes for CAITTRDGDGEQFF.

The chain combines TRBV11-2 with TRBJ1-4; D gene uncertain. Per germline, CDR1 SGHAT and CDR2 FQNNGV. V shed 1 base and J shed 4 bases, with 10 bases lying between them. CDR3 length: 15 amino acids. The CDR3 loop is CASSLGLGLNEKLFF. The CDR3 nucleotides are TGTGCCAGCAGCTTAGGGCTGGGCCTTAATGAAAAACTGTTTTTT.

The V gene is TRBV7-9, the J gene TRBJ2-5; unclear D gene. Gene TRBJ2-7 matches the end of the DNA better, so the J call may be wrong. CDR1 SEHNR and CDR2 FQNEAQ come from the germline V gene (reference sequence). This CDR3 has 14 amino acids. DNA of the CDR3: TGTGCCAGCAGCTTAGGCAGTAACTTCTACGAGCAGTACTTC. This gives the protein CASSLGSNFYEQYF.